This T cell receptor beta chain was profiled in a study of cytomegalovirus exposure and HLA in healthy donors (dated by TCRdb to the late 2010s). At the level of the whole study: The roughly 650 repertoires of the first cohort and the 110 or so validation repertoires were produced on the same platform, according to a later analysis. The study aimed to test whether signatures of past pathogen exposure could be identified by cataloging public T cell receptors. Besides the first cohort of under 700 subjects, a separate validation cohort made up of 90 to 150 different subjects was used. To predict cytomegalovirus infection status, the study brought together high-throughput TCR immunosequencing, statistical association of individual TCRs with disease status, and machine learning.

The study at large found these results: According to the authors, the approach could potentially be generalized to other disease states and immunological phenotypes. Cytomegalovirus status was reported to be diagnosed by the classifier with high specificity and sensitivity in both the original and validation cohorts. All 120 repertoires were used to score co-occurrence in the validation cohort in a later analysis, because that analysis had no HLA typing for the cohort. A total of fewer than 200 TCR beta chains were listed by the study as associated with cytomegalovirus. Subsequent analysis determined that TCRs grouped into clusters in the first cohort also showed a tendency toward co-occurrence across the approximately 110 validation repertoires, and approximately 94% of cluster scores exceeded 0. Most TCR sequences were observed very rarely across donors, whereas some public TCRs were present in many individuals. Three of the identified cytomegalovirus-associated TCR beta chains were confirmed in vitro to be specific for cytomegalovirus antigens.

Preparation of the library involved the immunoSEQ multiplex PCR assay. In the paper's pipeline: A statistical classification framework was built for diagnosing cytomegalovirus status from the catalog of TCR beta chain sequences. The source is immuneACCESS, and TCRdb retained only in-frame sequences with V and J called. Part of the clones is not carried over; for the studies checked, unresolved V genes explain less than half of this, and the remainder is unexplained. D and trimming come from the DNA, and the V and J calls and clone size come from that table. Present in this sample are 150,000 to 200,000 clones, about 83% of which were seen just once. The biggest ten clones account for roughly 1.5% of the sample. Separate from the approximately 700-subject first cohort, the validation cohort of about 120 subjects was the group to which the donors belonged. This clone was found a few times. No antigen is known for it. Nothing much larger sits one base from this clone, and base qualities are not available.

Trimming leaves V shorter by 5 bases and J shorter by 2 bases, with the junction holding 8 bases beyond the gene matches. The CDR3 runs 15 residues from the cysteine to the phenylalanine. Only the CDR3 DNA stays, 45 bases, in frame from base 1. The germline V gene (reference sequence) specifies LNHDA as CDR1 and SQIVND as CDR2. The sample was PBMCs. The rearranged chain carries TRBV19 and TRBJ2-7, with 8 bases matching TRBD1. The sequence was collected from a woman aged 18-30 years in good health and CMV-seronegative. The CDR3 amino acid sequence is: CASSSGGNPTYEQYF. The DNA sequence follows: TGTGCCAGTAGTTCAGGGGGCAACCCTACCTACGAGCAGTACTTC.